This T cell receptor (beta chain) is drawn from a study of T cell responses to AZD1222 COVID-19 vaccine. For the study at large: Timing groups of about 4 and about 12 weeks for second doses were pooled. Study conclusions and caveats: A mostly white British donor set with more females was recruited, and clonal diversity was possibly underestimated.

Assay used: immunoSEQ multiplex PCR; TCRdb lists only in-frame clones, some missing. The repertoire holds 150,000 or so clones, around 90% seen once, with 3.1% in the top ten. Trimming cost V 1 base and J 9 bases; bases outside gene matches: 7. The CDR3 totals 17 residues. Germline-derived CDR1 and CDR2 are SGDLS and YYNGEE. Notes on this clone: What it binds is unknown.

The rearrangement uses TRBV9 and TRBJ2-1, with TRBD2 matching 16 bases. The starting material was peripheral blood, obtained on day 0 of AZD1222 vaccination. The TCR comes from an adult in good health. In DNA, the CDR3 is TGTGCCAGCAGCGTACACGGGACTAGCGGGGGGGCCACTGAGCAGTTCTTC. As protein: CASSVHGTSGGATEQFF.